Each of the 11 T cell receptor beta chains below was sequenced from the same sample in a study of patients with pleural tuberculosis (TCRdb year 2014). Sequencing was performed on an Illumina Genome Analyzer IIx. Clones were called with MiXCR by TCRdb after fastp trimmed the public reads at Q25, and only in-frame beta chains were retained. Rows with a matching CDR3 protein are joined into one entry that keeps the most common DNA and genes. The sample contains around 54,000 distinct CDR3 sequences, 7.3% of them found a single time. The ten largest clones capture about 16% of the sample. These TCRs come from a human donor with pleural tuberculosis.

This clonotype has just a few counts. The rearrangement uses TRBV13 and TRBJ1-1, with no clear D. Germline CDR1 reads PRHDT; CDR2 reads FYEKMQ (reference sequence). The length of the CDR3 is 14 residues. Trimming left V 7 bases short and J 2 bases short, with 14 bases between. The CDR3 nucleotides are TGTGCCAGCATGGCCGGACGGAGTAACACTGAAGCTTTCTTT. It codes for CASMAGRSNTEAFF.

This clonotype was detected many times. V gene TRBV20-1 combines with J gene TRBJ2-1, with a tentative D call TRBD1 (7 bases). This CDR3 has 13 residues. The germline V gene encodes CDR1 DFQATT and CDR2 SNEGSKA (reference sequence). V lost 6 bases and J 4 bases, leaving 13 bases between the germline ends. CDR3 coding DNA: TGCAGTGCCGGCAGGGGGGTTTACAATGAGCAGTTCTTC. Protein product: CSAGRGVYNEQFF.

This clonotype was recorded many times. The chain uses TRBV20-1 and TRBJ1-5; TRBD1 is a possible D gene (5 bases). Germline V gene sequence: CDR1 DFQATT, CDR2 SNEGSKA (reference sequence). This CDR3 region has 17 residues. The V end was cut by 3 bases, the J end by 3 bases, with 21 bases between. CDR3 sequence: CSASFQRRDGPNQPQHF. CDR3 nucleotide sequence: TGCAGTGCTAGTTTCCAGCGCCGGGACGGTCCCAATCAGCCCCAGCATTTT.

This clonotype was seen at least ten times. The V and J genes are TRBV11-2 and TRBJ2-1, with 7 bases that match TRBD1. This CDR3 contains 15 residues. V was pared by 1 base and J by 3 bases, with 3 bases of the junction left unmatched. Germline loops: CDR1 SGHAT, CDR2 FQNNGV. CDR3 sequence: CASSLGDRVYNEQFF. DNA for the CDR3: TGTGCCAGCAGCTTAGGAGACAGGGTCTACAATGAGCAGTTCTTC.

Many counts were recorded for this clonotype. The CDR3: CSADDRSGDTQYF. CDR3 nucleotide sequence: TGCAGTGCCGACGACAGGTCCGGAGATACGCAGTATTTT. This chain uses TRBV20-1 with TRBJ2-3, with D possibly matching TRBD1 (6 bases). Germline V CDR1 and CDR2: DFQATT, SNEGSKA (reference sequence). V lost 6 bases, J lost 5 bases, and 15 bases lay in between. The CDR3 totals 13 residues.

This clonotype came up many times. V gene TRBV2 combines with J gene TRBJ1-1, with D hard to call. Trimming left V 4 bases short and J 0 bases short, with 6 bases between. Per germline, CDR1 SNHLY and CDR2 FYNNEI. The length of the CDR3 is 13 residues. This CDR3 is CASSAEMNTEAFF. CDR3 coding DNA: TGTGCCAGCAGTGCTGAGATGAACACTGAAGCTTTCTTT.

V usage is TRBV29-1 and J usage is TRBJ1-1; the match to TRBD1 covers 8 bases. The CDR3 totals 13 residues. J lost 5 bases, V lost 7 bases, and 9 bases had no gene match. Germline V lookup: CDR1 SQVTM, CDR2 ANQGSEA. The CDR3 coding sequence is TGCAGCGCCGCAGGGGGCGGGGGGACTGAAGCTTTCTTT. It yields the protein CSAAGGGGTEAFF.

This clonotype was found a few times. The V and J genes are TRBV11-1 and TRBJ2-1; no clear D. Looked up from germline, CDR1 is SGHAT and CDR2 is FQDESV (reference sequence). The CDR3 covers 13 residues. The ends were cut back, 5 bases at V and 9 bases at J, with 14 bases in the middle. The CDR3 region has the DNA TGTGCCAGCAGCCCTCTAACCTCTGGTGAGCAGTTCTTC. Protein sequence: CASSPLTSGEQFF.

Ten or more counts support this clonotype. V and J are TRBV20-1 and TRBJ1-1; D gene ambiguous. The CDR3 runs 11 residues. Trimming stripped 6 bases from V and 6 bases from J, with 11 bases between. Germline CDR1 DFQATT, CDR2 SNEGSKA (reference sequence). The CDR3 DNA sequence: TGCAGTGCCCAACTTACCTCTGAAGCTTTCTTT. This translates into CSAQLTSEAFF.

This clonotype was seen repeatedly, ten times or more. The rearrangement joins TRBV6-2 or TRBV6-3 to TRBJ2-3; D not resolved. This CDR3 region has 15 residues. The V and J ends lost 0 bases and 0 bases respectively, with 7 bases between them. CDR1 and CDR2 from the germline V gene are MNHEY and SVGEGT. For the CDR3, the DNA is TGTGCCAGCAGTTACTCGACGGGTAGCACAGATACGCAGTATTTT. Protein sequence: CASSYSTGSTDTQYF.

This clonotype was counted ten times or more. A much more abundant neighbour one base away suggests this may be a read error. J is TRBJ2-3 and V is TRBV25-1; weak D call: TRBD1 (5 bases). The CDR3 has 14 residues. Germline loops: CDR1 MGHDK, CDR2 SYGVNS. The CDR3 nucleotides are TGTGCCGGCAGTGACCACCTTACAGGAGATACGCAGTATTTT. Its protein is CAGSDHLTGDTQYF. Full variable domain (outside the CDR3, taken from reference TRBV25-1 and TRBJ2-3): EADIYQTPRYLVIGTGKKITLECSQTMGHDKMYWYQQDPGMELHLIHYSYGVNSTEKGDLSSESTVSRIRTEHFPLTLESARPSHTSQYLCAGSDHLTGDTQYFGPGTRLTVL.